These T cell receptor beta chains were read from a single sample in a study of shared T cell receptors in the human thymus. Sequencing used immunoSEQ multiplex PCR; TCRdb keeps in-frame clones, though not all of them. Among approximately 760,000 clones listed, 75% to 90% were seen once. These data also featured in a second study, about human thymus T cells.

The sample taken for sequencing was thymocytes. The receptors shown here come from a girl under three years old with a congenital heart defect. Both conserved end residues are part of each CDR3. D genes are given only for firm matches. Clone size, where shown, is once, few, many, or a class for clones that have expanded.

clone_size: NA; v_call: TRBV27; d_call: NA; j_call: TRBJ2-1; cdr3_aa: CASSLSPPLVRNEQFF; cdr3_nt: TGTGCCAGCAGTTTATCTCCCCCGCTAGTTAGGAATGAGCAGTTCTTC
clone_size: few; v_call: TRBV6-5; d_call: NA; j_call: TRBJ1-1; cdr3_aa: CASSYSMNTEAFF; cdr3_nt: TGTGCCAGCAGTTACTCTATGAACACTGAAGCTTTCTTT
clone_size: NA; v_call: TRBV4-1; d_call: NA; j_call: TRBJ1-2; cdr3_aa: CASSQGLSGTHYGYTF; cdr3_nt: TGCGCCAGCAGCCAAGGCCTTTCCGGGACACACTATGGCTACACCTTC
clone_size: NA; v_call: TRBV28; d_call: TRBD1; j_call: TRBJ2-6; cdr3_aa: CASIKLGTGTFSGANVLTF; cdr3_nt: TGTGCCAGCATCAAACTAGGGACAGGGACCTTCTCTGGGGCCAACGTCCTGACTTTC
clone_size: NA; v_call: TRBV2; d_call: NA; j_call: TRBJ1-2; cdr3_aa: CVGHCQGQRQFRAKYGYTF; cdr3_nt: TGTGTAGGACATTGCCAAGGACAAAGACAGTTCCGCGCTAAGTATGGCTACACCTTC
clone_size: NA; v_call: TRBV10-3; d_call: TRBD1; j_call: TRBJ2-7; cdr3_aa: CAISESTGGGYEQYF; cdr3_nt: TGTGCCATCAGTGAGTCGACAGGGGGAGGCTACGAGCAGTACTTC
clone_size: NA; v_call: TRBV10-3; d_call: TRBD1; j_call: TRBJ1-2; cdr3_aa: CAISEGQGNYGYTF; cdr3_nt: TGTGCCATCAGTGAAGGACAGGGGAACTATGGCTACACCTTC
clone_size: NA; v_call: TRBV5-5; d_call: NA; j_call: TRBJ1-5; cdr3_aa: CASSKGTTPVNQPQHF; cdr3_nt: TGTGCCAGCAGCAAGGGGACTACCCCAGTGAATCAGCCCCAGCATTTT
clone_size: NA; v_call: TRBV5-1; d_call: TRBD1; j_call: TRBJ1-1; cdr3_aa: CASSSWTGGTEAFF; cdr3_nt: TGCGCCAGCAGCTCCTGGACAGGGGGTACTGAAGCTTTCTTT
clone_size: NA; v_call: TRBV7-6; d_call: NA; j_call: TRBJ2-2; cdr3_aa: CASSFGRTGELFF; cdr3_nt: TGTGCCAGCAGCTTTGGGAGAACCGGGGAGCTGTTTTTT
clone_size: NA; v_call: TRBV7-6; d_call: NA; j_call: TRBJ1-6; cdr3_aa: CASSLGKNSPLHF; cdr3_nt: TGTGCCAGCAGCTTGGGCAAAAATTCACCCCTCCACTTT
clone_size: NA; v_call: TRBV11-1; d_call: TRBD1; j_call: TRBJ1-1; cdr3_aa: CASRLAQGANTEAFF; cdr3_nt: TGTGCCAGCAGACTAGCCCAGGGGGCAAACACTGAAGCTTTCTTT
clone_size: few; v_call: TRBV7-6; d_call: TRBD2; j_call: TRBJ2-1; cdr3_aa: CASSLGGGVYNEQFF; cdr3_nt: TGTGCCAGCAGCTTAGGCGGGGGGGTCTACAATGAGCAGTTCTTC
clone_size: NA; v_call: TRBV19; d_call: NA; j_call: TRBJ1-5; cdr3_aa: CASTFTGSNQPQHF; cdr3_nt: TGTGCCAGTACCTTTACAGGGTCTAATCAGCCCCAGCATTTT
clone_size: NA; v_call: TRBV25-1; d_call: NA; j_call: TRBJ2-7; cdr3_aa: CASSVGSGSPSSYEQYF; cdr3_nt: TGTGCCAGCAGTGTAGGGTCAGGGTCACCTAGCTCCTACGAGCAGTACTTC
clone_size: NA; v_call: TRBV4-3; d_call: NA; j_call: TRBJ2-2; cdr3_aa: CASSHLLRGNTGELFF; cdr3_nt: TGCGCCAGCAGCCACCTACTCCGGGGTAACACCGGGGAGCTGTTTTTT
clone_size: NA; v_call: TRBV4-2; d_call: TRBD1; j_call: TRBJ1-3; cdr3_aa: CASSPQGTGAGNTIYF; cdr3_nt: TGTGCCAGCAGCCCACAAGGGACAGGGGCTGGAAACACCATATATTTT
clone_size: few; v_call: TRBV11-2; d_call: NA; j_call: TRBJ1-2; cdr3_aa: CASSLDQVTANYGYTF; cdr3_nt: TGTGCCAGCAGCTTAGATCAGGTTACGGCCAACTATGGCTACACCTTC
clone_size: NA; v_call: TRBV5-1; d_call: TRBD1; j_call: TRBJ1-2; cdr3_aa: CASSLRGRGYGYTF; cdr3_nt: TGCGCCAGCAGCTTGAGGGGGCGCGGCTATGGCTACACCTTC
clone_size: NA; v_call: TRBV9; d_call: TRBD2; j_call: TRBJ2-2; cdr3_aa: CASSARGEDTGELFF; cdr3_nt: TGTGCCAGCAGCGCCCGGGGGGAGGACACCGGGGAGCTGTTTTTT
clone_size: NA; v_call: TRBV4-1; d_call: NA; j_call: TRBJ1-1; cdr3_aa: CASSPIPPPVGGTEAFF; cdr3_nt: TGCGCCAGCAGCCCCATACCACCCCCCGTTGGAGGCACTGAAGCTTTCTTT
clone_size: NA; v_call: TRBV7-9; d_call: TRBD1; j_call: TRBJ2-2; cdr3_aa: CASRPGQRNTGELFF; cdr3_nt: TGTGCCAGCAGACCGGGACAGAGGAACACCGGGGAGCTGTTTTTT
clone_size: NA; v_call: TRBV23-1; d_call: NA; j_call: TRBJ1-3; cdr3_aa: CASSRAGSGNTIYF; cdr3_nt: TGCGCCAGCAGTCGGGCGGGTTCTGGAAACACCATATATTTT
clone_size: NA; v_call: TRBV7-6; d_call: TRBD1; j_call: TRBJ2-1; cdr3_aa: CASSYPGQGSYNEQFF; cdr3_nt: TGTGCCAGCAGTTACCCAGGACAGGGGTCCTACAATGAGCAGTTCTTC
clone_size: once; v_call: TRBV6-6; d_call: NA; j_call: TRBJ2-3; cdr3_aa: CASSYTPGESTDTQYF; cdr3_nt: TGTGCCAGCAGTTACACACCGGGGGAGTCAACAGATACGCAGTATTTT
clone_size: NA; v_call: TRBV5-1; d_call: TRBD2; j_call: TRBJ2-3; cdr3_aa: CASSPVRAGGPDTQYF; cdr3_nt: TGCGCCAGCAGCCCGGTGAGGGCGGGGGGGCCAGATACGCAGTATTTT
clone_size: NA; v_call: TRBV5-6; d_call: NA; j_call: TRBJ2-5; cdr3_aa: CASGRGPYQETQYF; cdr3_nt: TGTGCCAGCGGGCGGGGACCGTACCAAGAGACCCAGTACTTC
clone_size: NA; v_call: TRBV5-8; d_call: NA; j_call: TRBJ1-2; cdr3_aa: CASSLGRKNYGYTF; cdr3_nt: TGTGCCAGCAGCTTGGGCAGGAAAAACTATGGCTACACCTTC
clone_size: few; v_call: TRBV2; d_call: NA; j_call: TRBJ2-3; cdr3_aa: CASSDWRGSSTDTQYF; cdr3_nt: TGTGCCAGCAGTGATTGGAGGGGATCTAGCACAGATACGCAGTATTTT
clone_size: NA; v_call: TRBV6-1; d_call: NA; j_call: TRBJ1-5; cdr3_aa: CASSEVVTGFRRSNQPQHF; cdr3_nt: TGTGCCAGCAGTGAAGTCGTGACTGGGTTTCGCCGTAGCAATCAGCCCCAGCATTTT
clone_size: NA; v_call: TRBV28; d_call: TRBD1; j_call: TRBJ1-2; cdr3_aa: CASSFKGAWGYTF; cdr3_nt: TGTGCCAGCAGTTTTAAGGGGGCGTGGGGCTACACCTTC
clone_size: NA; v_call: TRBV5-1; d_call: TRBD2; j_call: TRBJ2-7; cdr3_aa: CASSFAWTSGGTYEQYF; cdr3_nt: TGCGCCAGCAGCTTCGCCTGGACTAGCGGGGGGACCTACGAGCAGTACTTC
clone_size: NA; v_call: TRBV7-9; d_call: TRBD1; j_call: TRBJ2-7; cdr3_aa: CASSLSTGQGTYEQYF; cdr3_nt: TGTGCCAGCAGCTTATCCACGGGACAGGGGACCTACGAGCAGTACTTC
clone_size: NA; v_call: TRBV18; d_call: NA; j_call: TRBJ1-3; cdr3_aa: CASSRNRVSGNTIYF; cdr3_nt: TGTGCCAGCTCACGGAACAGGGTATCGGGAAACACCATATATTTT
clone_size: NA; v_call: TRBV11-2; d_call: TRBD1; j_call: TRBJ2-7; cdr3_aa: CASSPRGTGFSYEQYF; cdr3_nt: TGTGCCAGCAGCCCGCGAGGGACAGGGTTTTCCTACGAGCAGTACTTC
clone_size: NA; v_call: TRBV4-3; d_call: NA; j_call: TRBJ2-5; cdr3_aa: CASSQVPRVKSRETQYF; cdr3_nt: TGCGCCAGCAGCCAAGTACCGAGGGTCAAGTCTCGGGAGACCCAGTACTTC
clone_size: NA; v_call: TRBV4-1; d_call: TRBD2; j_call: TRBJ2-1; cdr3_aa: CASSRGLAGAYNEQFF; cdr3_nt: TGCGCCAGCAGCCGCGGACTAGCGGGGGCCTACAATGAGCAGTTCTTC
clone_size: NA; v_call: TRBV9; d_call: TRBD1; j_call: TRBJ1-2; cdr3_aa: CASSGQVVGQGNYGYTF; cdr3_nt: TGTGCCAGCAGCGGCCAGGTGGTGGGACAGGGAAACTATGGCTACACCTTC
clone_size: NA; v_call: TRBV6-5; d_call: TRBD1; j_call: TRBJ1-2; cdr3_aa: CASSYLDRAGYTF; cdr3_nt: TGTGCCAGCAGTTACTTGGACAGGGCTGGCTACACCTTC
clone_size: NA; v_call: TRBV18; d_call: TRBD2; j_call: TRBJ2-3; cdr3_aa: CASSPDGTSGRSTDTQYF; cdr3_nt: TGTGCCAGCTCACCAGATGGGACTAGCGGCCGAAGCACAGATACGCAGTATTTT
clone_size: NA; v_call: TRBV19; d_call: NA; j_call: TRBJ2-7; cdr3_aa: CASSQQESEEQYF; cdr3_nt: TGTGCCAGTAGTCAACAGGAGTCCGAGGAGCAGTACTTC
clone_size: NA; v_call: TRBV2; d_call: TRBD2; j_call: TRBJ2-1; cdr3_aa: CASRPQGGLAEWVFSEEQFF; cdr3_nt: TGTGCCAGCAGGCCCCAGGGGGGACTAGCGGAATGGGTTTTTTCTGAGGAGCAGTTCTTC
clone_size: NA; v_call: TRBV7-6; d_call: TRBD1; j_call: TRBJ1-2; cdr3_aa: CASSLIRTGDWGYTF; cdr3_nt: TGTGCCAGCAGCTTAATCAGGACAGGGGACTGGGGCTACACCTTC
clone_size: NA; v_call: TRBV28; d_call: NA; j_call: TRBJ1-2; cdr3_aa: CASSTPQGLTF; cdr3_nt: TGTGCCAGCAGTACACCACAGGGTCTCACCTTC
clone_size: NA; v_call: TRBV2; d_call: NA; j_call: TRBJ1-2; cdr3_aa: CASEQTFRDNPSLVYGYTF; cdr3_nt: TGTGCCAGCGAACAAACGTTCCGGGACAACCCGTCATTAGTCTATGGCTACACCTTC
clone_size: NA; v_call: TRBV19; d_call: TRBD2; j_call: TRBJ2-7; cdr3_aa: CASSRGRGSYEEQYF; cdr3_nt: TGTGCCAGTAGTAGAGGGCGGGGGTCGTACGAGGAGCAGTACTTC
clone_size: NA; v_call: TRBV5-1; d_call: NA; j_call: TRBJ1-2; cdr3_aa: CASSLNSQITEDYGYTF; cdr3_nt: TGCGCCAGCAGCTTGAACAGTCAAATAACGGAGGACTATGGCTACACCTTC
clone_size: NA; v_call: TRBV4-1; d_call: TRBD1; j_call: TRBJ1-2; cdr3_aa: CASSQDLSSQGQAGAYGYTF; cdr3_nt: TGCGCCAGCAGCCAAGATTTAAGTAGTCAGGGACAGGCCGGTGCTTATGGCTACACCTTC
clone_size: NA; v_call: TRBV7-9; d_call: TRBD1; j_call: TRBJ1-3; cdr3_aa: CASSWDRGSGNTIYF; cdr3_nt: TGTGCCAGCAGCTGGGACAGGGGTTCTGGAAACACCATATATTTT
clone_size: NA; v_call: TRBV13; d_call: NA; j_call: TRBJ2-2; cdr3_aa: CASSSGVTGELFF; cdr3_nt: TGTGCCAGCAGTTCCGGGGTAACCGGGGAGCTGTTTTTT
clone_size: NA; v_call: TRBV4-3; d_call: NA; j_call: TRBJ2-6; cdr3_aa: CASSQSSGANVLTF; cdr3_nt: TGCGCCAGCAGCCAGAGCTCTGGGGCCAACGTCCTGACTTTC
clone_size: NA; v_call: TRBV27; d_call: NA; j_call: TRBJ1-2; cdr3_aa: CASSLSTHLPGSYTF; cdr3_nt: TGTGCCAGCAGTTTATCCACGCACCTCCCCGGTAGCTACACCTTC
clone_size: NA; v_call: TRBV2; d_call: NA; j_call: TRBJ2-3; cdr3_aa: CASSGGPGTILGTDTQYF; cdr3_nt: TGTGCCAGCAGTGGAGGTCCGGGAACAATACTGGGTACAGATACGCAGTATTTT
clone_size: NA; v_call: TRBV25-1; d_call: TRBD2; j_call: TRBJ2-1; cdr3_aa: CASSEASGGTKNEQFF; cdr3_nt: TGTGCCAGCAGTGAAGCTAGCGGGGGGACCAAAAATGAGCAGTTCTTC